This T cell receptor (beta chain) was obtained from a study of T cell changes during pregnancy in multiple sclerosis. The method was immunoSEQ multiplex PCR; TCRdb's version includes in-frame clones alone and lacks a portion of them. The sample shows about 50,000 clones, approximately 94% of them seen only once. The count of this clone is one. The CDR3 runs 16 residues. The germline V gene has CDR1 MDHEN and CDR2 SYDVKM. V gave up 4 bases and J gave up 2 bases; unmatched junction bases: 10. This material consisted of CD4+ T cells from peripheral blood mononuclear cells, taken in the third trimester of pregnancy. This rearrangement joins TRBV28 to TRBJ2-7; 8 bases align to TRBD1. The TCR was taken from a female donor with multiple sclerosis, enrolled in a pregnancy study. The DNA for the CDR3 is TGTGCCAGCAGTTGGAAACAGGGGGACCGAACCTACGAGCAGTACTTC. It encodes CASSWKQGDRTYEQYF. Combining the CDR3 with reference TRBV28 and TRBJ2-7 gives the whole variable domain DVKVTQSSRYLVKRTGEKVFLECVQDMDHENMFWYRQDPGLGLRLIYFSYDVKMKEKGDIPEGYSVSREKKERFSLILESASTNQTSMYLCASSWKQGDRTYEQYFGPGTRLTVT.